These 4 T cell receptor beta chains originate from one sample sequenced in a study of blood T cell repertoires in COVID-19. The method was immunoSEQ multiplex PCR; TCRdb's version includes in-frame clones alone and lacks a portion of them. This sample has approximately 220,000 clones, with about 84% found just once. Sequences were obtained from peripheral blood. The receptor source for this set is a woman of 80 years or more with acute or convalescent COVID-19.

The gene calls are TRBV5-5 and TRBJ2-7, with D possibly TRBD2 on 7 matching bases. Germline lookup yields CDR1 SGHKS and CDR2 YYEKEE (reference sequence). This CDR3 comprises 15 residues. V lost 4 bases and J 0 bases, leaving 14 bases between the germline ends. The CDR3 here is CASSALGGHSYEQYF. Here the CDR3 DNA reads TGTGCCAGCAGCGCCCTGGGGGGGCACTCCTACGAGCAGTACTTC.

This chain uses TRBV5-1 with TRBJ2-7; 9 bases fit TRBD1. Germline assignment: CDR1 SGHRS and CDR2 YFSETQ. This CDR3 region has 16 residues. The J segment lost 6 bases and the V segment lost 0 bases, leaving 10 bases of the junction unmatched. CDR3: CASSLAVSGQGIEQYF. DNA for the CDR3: TGCGCCAGCAGCTTGGCCGTTAGTGGACAGGGGATCGAGCAGTACTTC.

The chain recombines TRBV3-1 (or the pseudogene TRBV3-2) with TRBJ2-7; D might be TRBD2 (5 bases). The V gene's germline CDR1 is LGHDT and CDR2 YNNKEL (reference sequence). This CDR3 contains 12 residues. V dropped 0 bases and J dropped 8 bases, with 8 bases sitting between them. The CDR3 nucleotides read TGTGCCAGCAGCCAAGACTCCGGGAAGCAGTACTTC. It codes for CASSQDSGKQYF.

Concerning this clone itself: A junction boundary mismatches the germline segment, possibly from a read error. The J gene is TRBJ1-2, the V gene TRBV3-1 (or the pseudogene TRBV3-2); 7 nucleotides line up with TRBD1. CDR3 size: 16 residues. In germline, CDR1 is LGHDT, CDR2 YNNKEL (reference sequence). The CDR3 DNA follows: TGTGCCAGCAGCCAAGACAAGACAGGGAGTAACGATGGCTACACCTTC. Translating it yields CASSQDKTGSNDGYTF.